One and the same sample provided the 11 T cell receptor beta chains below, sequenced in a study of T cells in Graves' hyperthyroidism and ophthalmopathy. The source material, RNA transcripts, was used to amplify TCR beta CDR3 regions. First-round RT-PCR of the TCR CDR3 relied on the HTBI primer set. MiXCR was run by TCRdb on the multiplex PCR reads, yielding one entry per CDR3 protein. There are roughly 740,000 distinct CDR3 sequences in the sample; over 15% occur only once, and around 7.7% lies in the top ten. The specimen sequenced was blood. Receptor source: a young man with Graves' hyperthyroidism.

CDR3 in amino acids: CASSQESGRPPYTDTQYF. DNA for the CDR3: TGTGCCAGCAGCCAAGAGAGCGGGAGGCCCCCTTACACAGATACGCAGTATTTT. The chain joins TRBV4-2 to TRBJ2-3, with 9 bases lining up with TRBD2. The CDR3 has 18 amino acids. From germline, CDR1 is LGHNA and CDR2 YNFKEQ. Trimming cost V 0 bases and J 2 bases; bases outside gene matches: 9.

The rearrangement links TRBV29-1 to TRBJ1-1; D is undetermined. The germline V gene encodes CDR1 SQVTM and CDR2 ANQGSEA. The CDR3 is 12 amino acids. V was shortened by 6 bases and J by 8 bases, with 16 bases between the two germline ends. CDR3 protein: CSVAGYDVEAFF. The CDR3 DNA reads TGCAGCGTAGCAGGTTACGACGTAGAAGCTTTCTTT.

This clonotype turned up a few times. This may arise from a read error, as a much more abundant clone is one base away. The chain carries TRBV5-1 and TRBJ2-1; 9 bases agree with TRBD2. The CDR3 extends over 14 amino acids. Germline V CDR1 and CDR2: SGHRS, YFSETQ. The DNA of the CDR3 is TGCGCCAGCAGCTTAGGGACTAGCTACAATGAGCGGTTCTTC. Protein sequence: CASSLGTSYNERFF.

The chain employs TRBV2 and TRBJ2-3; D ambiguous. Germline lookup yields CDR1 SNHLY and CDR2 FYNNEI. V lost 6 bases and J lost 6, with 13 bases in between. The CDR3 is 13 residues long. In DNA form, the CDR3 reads TGTGCCAGCAGCCCACAACCTTACGATACGCAGTATTTT. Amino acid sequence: CASSPQPYDTQYF.

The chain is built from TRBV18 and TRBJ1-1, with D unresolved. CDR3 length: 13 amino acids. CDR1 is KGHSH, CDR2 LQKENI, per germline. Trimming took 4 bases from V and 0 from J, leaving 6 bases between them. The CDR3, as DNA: TGTGCCAGCTCACAGACTATGAACACTGAAGCTTTCTTT. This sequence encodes CASSQTMNTEAFF.

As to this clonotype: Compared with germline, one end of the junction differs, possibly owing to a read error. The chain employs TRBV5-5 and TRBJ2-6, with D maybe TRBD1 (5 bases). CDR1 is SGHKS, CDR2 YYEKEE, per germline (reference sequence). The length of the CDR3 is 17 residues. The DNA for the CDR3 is TGTGCCAGCAGATTGGGGCGTTTTGGCTCTGGGGCCAACGTCCTGACTTTC. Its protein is CASRLGRFGSGANVLTF. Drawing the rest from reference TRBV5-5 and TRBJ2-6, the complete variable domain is DAGVTQSPTHLIKTRGQQVTLRCSPISGHKSVSWYQQVLGQGPQFIFQYYEKEERGRGNFPDRFSARQFPNYSSELNVNALLLGDSALYLCASRLGRFGSGANVLTFGAGSRLTVL.

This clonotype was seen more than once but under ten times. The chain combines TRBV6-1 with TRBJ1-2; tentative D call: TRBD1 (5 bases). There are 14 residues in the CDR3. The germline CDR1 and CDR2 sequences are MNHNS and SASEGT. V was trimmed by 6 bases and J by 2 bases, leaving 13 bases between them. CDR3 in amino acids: CASRKRGANYGYTF. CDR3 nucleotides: TGTGCCAGCAGGAAGAGGGGCGCGAACTATGGCTACACCTTC.

The CDR3 loop reads CASSLRWGNEQFF. The CDR3 coding sequence is TGTGCCAGCAGCTTGCGTTGGGGCAATGAGCAGTTCTTC. The J gene is TRBJ2-1, the V gene TRBV9, with D hard to call. V was trimmed by 4 bases and J by 6 bases, leaving 11 bases between them. This CDR3 region has 13 residues. The germline V gene has CDR1 SGDLS and CDR2 YYNGEE.

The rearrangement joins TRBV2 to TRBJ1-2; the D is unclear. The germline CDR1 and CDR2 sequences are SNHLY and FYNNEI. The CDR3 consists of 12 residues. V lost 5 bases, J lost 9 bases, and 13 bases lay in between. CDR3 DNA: TGTGCCAGCAGTCTTTACGGGGATCGCTACACCTTC. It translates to CASSLYGDRYTF.

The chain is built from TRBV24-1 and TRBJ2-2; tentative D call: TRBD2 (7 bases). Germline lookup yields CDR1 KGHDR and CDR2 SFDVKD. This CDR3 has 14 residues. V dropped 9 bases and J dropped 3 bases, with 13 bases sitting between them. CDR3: CATRGGGYTGELFF. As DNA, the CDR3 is TGTGCCACCCGTGGGGGGGGCTACACCGGGGAGCTGTTTTTT.

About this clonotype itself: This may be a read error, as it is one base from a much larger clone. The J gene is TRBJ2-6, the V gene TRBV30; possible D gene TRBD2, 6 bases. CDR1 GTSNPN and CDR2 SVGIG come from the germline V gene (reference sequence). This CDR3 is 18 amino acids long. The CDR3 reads CAWRAPGLSQSGANALTF. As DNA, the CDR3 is TGTGCCTGGCGGGCTCCGGGACTTTCTCAATCTGGGGCCAACGCCCTGACTTTC.